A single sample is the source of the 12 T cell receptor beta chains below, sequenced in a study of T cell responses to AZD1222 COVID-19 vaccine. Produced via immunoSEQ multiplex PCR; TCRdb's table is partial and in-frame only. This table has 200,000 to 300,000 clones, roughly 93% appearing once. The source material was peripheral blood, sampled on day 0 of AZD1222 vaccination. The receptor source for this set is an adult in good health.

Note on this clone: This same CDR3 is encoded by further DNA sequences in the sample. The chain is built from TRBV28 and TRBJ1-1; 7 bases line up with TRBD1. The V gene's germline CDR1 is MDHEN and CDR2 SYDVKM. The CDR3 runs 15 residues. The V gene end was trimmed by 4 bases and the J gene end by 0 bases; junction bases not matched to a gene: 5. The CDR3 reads CASSSPGTVNTEAFF. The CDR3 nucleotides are TGTGCCAGCAGTTCCCCCGGGACAGTGAACACTGAAGCTTTCTTT.

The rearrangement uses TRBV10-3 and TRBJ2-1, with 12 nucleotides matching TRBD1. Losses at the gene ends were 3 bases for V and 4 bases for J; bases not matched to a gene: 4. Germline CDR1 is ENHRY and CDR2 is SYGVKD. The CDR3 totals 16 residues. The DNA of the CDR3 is TGTGCCATCAGTGAATGGGACAGGGGGCAATACAATGAGCAGTTCTTC. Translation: CAISEWDRGQYNEQFF.

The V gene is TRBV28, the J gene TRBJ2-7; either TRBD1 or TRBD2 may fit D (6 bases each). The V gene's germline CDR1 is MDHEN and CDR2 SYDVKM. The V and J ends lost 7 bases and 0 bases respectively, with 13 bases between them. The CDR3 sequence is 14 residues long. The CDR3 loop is CASTPGAVSYEQYF. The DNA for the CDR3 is TGTGCCAGCACCCCGGGGGCAGTCTCCTACGAGCAGTACTTC.

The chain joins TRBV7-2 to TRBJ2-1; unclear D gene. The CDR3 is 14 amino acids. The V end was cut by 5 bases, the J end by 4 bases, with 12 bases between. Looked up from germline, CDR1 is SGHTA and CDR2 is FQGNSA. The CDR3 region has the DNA TGTGCCAGCAGCCCGCTGAGTTTTTACAATGAGCAGTTCTTC. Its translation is CASSPLSFYNEQFF.

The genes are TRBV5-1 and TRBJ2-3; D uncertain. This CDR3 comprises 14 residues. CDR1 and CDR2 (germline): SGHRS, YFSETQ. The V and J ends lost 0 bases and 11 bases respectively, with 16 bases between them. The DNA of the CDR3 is TGCGCCAGCAGCTTGGAGTCGTGGTTCGAAGGGCAGTATTTT. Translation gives CASSLESWFEGQYF.

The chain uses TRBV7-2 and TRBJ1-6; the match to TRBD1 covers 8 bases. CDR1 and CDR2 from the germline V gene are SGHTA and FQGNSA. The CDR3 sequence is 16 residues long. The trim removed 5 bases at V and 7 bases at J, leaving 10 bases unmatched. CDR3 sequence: CASSPRGGQGNSPLHF. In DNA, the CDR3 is TGTGCCAGCAGCCCGAGGGGCGGACAGGGCAATTCACCCCTCCACTTT.

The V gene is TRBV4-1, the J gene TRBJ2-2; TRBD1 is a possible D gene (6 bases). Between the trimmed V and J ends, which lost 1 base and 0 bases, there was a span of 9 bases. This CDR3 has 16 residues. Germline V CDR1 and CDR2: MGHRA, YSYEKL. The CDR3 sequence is CASSQARGTNTGELFF. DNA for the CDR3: TGCGCCAGCAGCCAAGCAAGGGGGACGAACACCGGGGAGCTGTTTTTT.

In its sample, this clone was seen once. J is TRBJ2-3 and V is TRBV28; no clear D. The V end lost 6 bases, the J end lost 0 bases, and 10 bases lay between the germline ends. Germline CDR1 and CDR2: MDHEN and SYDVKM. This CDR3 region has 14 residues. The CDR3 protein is CASSHQASTDTQYF. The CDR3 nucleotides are TGTGCCAGCAGCCACCAGGCGAGCACAGATACGCAGTATTTT.

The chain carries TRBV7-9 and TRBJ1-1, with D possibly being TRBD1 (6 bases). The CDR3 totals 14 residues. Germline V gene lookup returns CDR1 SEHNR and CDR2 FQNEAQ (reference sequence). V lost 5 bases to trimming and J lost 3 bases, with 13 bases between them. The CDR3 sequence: CASSQGLGDTEAFF. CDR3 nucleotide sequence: TGTGCCAGCAGCCAGGGGTTGGGGGACACTGAAGCTTTCTTT.

The DNA for the CDR3 is TGCAGTGCTAAAGGGCAGGGAGAAGCTTTCTTT. Its protein product is CSAKGQGEAFF. V is TRBV20-1 and J is TRBJ1-1, with TRBD1 as a possible D gene (5 bases). The CDR3 is made up of 11 amino acids. With 4 bases removed from V and 8 bases from J, the gap between germline ends came to 11 bases. Germline loops: CDR1 DFQATT, CDR2 SNEGSKA (reference sequence).

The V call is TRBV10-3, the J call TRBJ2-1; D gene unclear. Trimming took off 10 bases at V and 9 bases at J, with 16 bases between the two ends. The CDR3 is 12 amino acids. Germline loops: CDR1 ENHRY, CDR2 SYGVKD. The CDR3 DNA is TGTGCCAGCCGGACGCCGTCGGGTGAGCAGTTCTTC. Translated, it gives CASRTPSGEQFF.

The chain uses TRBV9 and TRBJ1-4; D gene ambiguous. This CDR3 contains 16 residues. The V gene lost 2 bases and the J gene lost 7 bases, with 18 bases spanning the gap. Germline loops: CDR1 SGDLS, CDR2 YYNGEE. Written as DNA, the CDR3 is TGTGCCAGCAGCGTTGGGCCCGCAGGAGCAGGTGAAAAACTGTTTTTT. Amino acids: CASSVGPAGAGEKLFF.